The 32 T cell receptor beta chains below were found in one sample sequenced in a study of naive and memory T cell subsets. The beta constant-region primer was an equimolar mix of two oligonucleotides covering TRBC1 and TRBC2. Ligated cDNA was amplified by four rounds of PCR with nested alpha and beta constant-region primers and SP2. MiXCR was run by TCRdb on the UMI-ligation and nested PCR reads, yielding one entry per CDR3 protein. The sample holds under 150,000 distinct CDR3 sequences, 15% to 20% seen once. These receptors are not linked to any known antigen. Whole-study findings and limits: A few larger clonotypes appeared in naive repertoires, especially CD8, possibly memory cells re-expressing CD45RA.

The sequencing input was naive CD8+ T cells from blood. The receptors derive from a human donor in good health.

This chain joins TRBV6-6 and TRBJ2-7; possibly TRBD2 for D (5 bases). The germline gives CDR1 MNHNY, CDR2 SVGAGI (reference sequence). The CDR3 extends over 15 amino acids. Trimming removed 2 bases from V and 7 bases from J, with 18 bases in between. The CDR3 loop reads CASSYAREFRGEQYF. The DNA for the CDR3 is TGTGCCAGCAGTTACGCCCGAGAATTCAGAGGGGAGCAGTACTTC.

This clonotype was recorded once. The CDR3 sequence is CASSLGRGLEYF. As DNA, the CDR3 is TGTGCCAGCAGTTTGGGGCGGGGCCTGGAGTACTTC. The rearrangement links TRBV28 to TRBJ2-7, with D perhaps TRBD2 (6 bases). Trimming stripped 3 bases from V and 11 bases from J, with 14 bases between. The CDR3 sequence is 12 residues long. Germline V gives CDR1 MDHEN, CDR2 SYDVKM.

This chain links TRBV4-1 with TRBJ2-7; the D gene is possibly TRBD1 (5 bases). V lost 0 bases, J lost 12 bases, and 12 bases lay in between. The CDR3 extends over 12 amino acids. Germline CDR1 and CDR2: MGHRA and YSYEKL. The CDR3 sequence: CASSQDGARLYF. In DNA, the CDR3 is TGCGCCAGCAGCCAAGATGGGGCTAGACTGTACTTC.

V and J are TRBV12-3 or TRBV12-4 and TRBJ1-2; no firm D call. CDR3 length: 14 amino acids. V lost 7 bases and J 7 bases, leaving 19 bases between the germline ends. CDR3 coding DNA: TGTGCCAGCAACATGGGTGGAGGGCGAGGTGGCTACACCTTC. Translated, it gives CASNMGGGRGGYTF.

This clonotype was counted between two and nine times. V is TRBV5-6 and J is TRBJ1-2, with unresolved D. From germline, CDR1 is SGHDT and CDR2 YYEEEE. Trimming removed 0 bases at V and 4 bases at J, with 13 bases between. The CDR3 is made up of 15 amino acids. CDR3 sequence reads: CASSLGQTWGYGYTF. The CDR3 nucleotides read TGTGCCAGCAGCTTGGGCCAGACCTGGGGCTATGGCTACACCTTC. The full variable domain, completed using reference TRBV5-6 and TRBJ1-2, is DAGVTQSPTHLIKTRGQQVTLRCSPKSGHDTVSWYQQALGQGPQFIFQYYEEEERQRGNFPDRFSGHQFPNYSSELNVNALLLGDSALYLCASSLGQTWGYGYTFGSGTRLTVV.

The chain has TRBV5-1 and TRBJ2-7; D is possibly TRBD2 (6 bases). Trimming pared 5 bases from V and 4 bases from J, leaving 13 bases between. Germline loops: CDR1 SGHRS, CDR2 YFSETQ. The CDR3 is made up of 13 amino acids. This CDR3 is CASRQEGLYEQYF. In DNA form, the CDR3 reads TGCGCCAGCAGGCAGGAGGGCCTTTACGAGCAGTACTTC.

The chain uses TRBV4-1 and TRBJ2-7, with 10 bases identical to TRBD1. Germline-derived CDR1 and CDR2 are MGHRA and YSYEKL. The CDR3 runs 17 residues. Losses at the gene ends were 1 base for V and 5 bases for J; bases not matched to a gene: 11. The DNA of the CDR3 is TGCGCCAGCAGCCAAGGGAGGGTCGGGACAGGGGATAACGAGCAGTACTTC. Its protein is CASSQGRVGTGDNEQYF.

This clonotype was counted between two and nine times. This chain uses TRBV27 with TRBJ2-7, with 9 bases identical to TRBD1. Looked up from germline, CDR1 is MNHEY and CDR2 is SMNVEV (reference sequence). J lost 1 base, V lost 2 bases, and 6 bases had no gene match. The CDR3 is 16 residues long. This CDR3 reads CASSLNGQGFSYEQYF. As DNA, the CDR3 is TGTGCCAGCAGTTTAAACGGACAGGGGTTTTCCTACGAGCAGTACTTC.

CDR3 loop: CASSYDPLREVYEQYF. The CDR3 nucleotides are TGTGCCAGCAGTTACGACCCTTTGCGGGAGGTGTACGAGCAGTACTTC. V and J are TRBV6-6 and TRBJ2-7; TRBD2 matches 8 bases. The CDR3 loop spans 16 amino acids. Germline V gives CDR1 MNHNY, CDR2 SVGAGI (reference sequence). Trimming cost V 2 bases and J 4 bases; bases outside gene matches: 10.

This clonotype was seen a few times. The rearrangement uses TRBV13 and TRBJ2-5, with D maybe TRBD2 (5 bases). Germline lookup yields CDR1 PRHDT and CDR2 FYEKMQ (reference sequence). Trimming shortened V by 7 bases and J by 1 base, and 10 bases separated the two germline ends. The CDR3 is made up of 13 amino acids. The CDR3 coding sequence is TGTGCCAGCACCTACCGGGGCCAAGAGACCCAGTACTTC. Residues: CASTYRGQETQYF.

A few counts support this clonotype. The CDR3, as DNA: TGCAGTGCCGAAGCGGTTACCTACAATGAGCAGTTCTTC. Amino acids: CSAEAVTYNEQFF. The rearrangement uses TRBV20-1 and TRBJ2-1, with D tentatively TRBD2 (5 bases). V was trimmed by 6 bases and J by 2 bases, leaving 11 bases between them. The germline CDR1 and CDR2 sequences are DFQATT and SNEGSKA (reference sequence). The CDR3 has 13 amino acids.

This clonotype was picked up a small number of times. The chain has TRBV29-1 and TRBJ2-1; D is possibly TRBD2 (6 bases). Germline-derived CDR1 and CDR2 are SQVTM and ANQGSEA. V shed 1 base and J shed 4 bases, with 14 bases lying between them. The CDR3 contains 15 residues. In nucleotides, the CDR3 is TGCAGCGTTGAAGGTGTAATAGCGGCGTACAATGAGCAGTTCTTC. Translating it yields CSVEGVIAAYNEQFF.

The V and J genes are TRBV28 and TRBJ2-1, with 11 positions matching TRBD2. Trimming cost V 4 bases and J 0 bases; bases outside gene matches: 20. The CDR3 is 22 residues long. Germline V gene data show CDR1 as MDHEN and CDR2 as SYDVKM. The CDR3 protein is CASSSIRRASGRFRSSYNEQFF. CDR3 DNA sequence: TGTGCCAGCAGTTCAATTAGGCGGGCTAGCGGGAGGTTTAGGAGCTCCTACAATGAGCAGTTCTTC.

V usage is TRBV27 and J usage is TRBJ1-6, with a possible D match to TRBD1 (5 bases). Germline CDR1 and CDR2: MNHEY and SMNVEV (reference sequence). V lost 5 bases, J lost 6 bases, and 20 bases lay in between. The CDR3 has 17 amino acids. In DNA, the CDR3 is TGTGCCAGCAGTCGGGACCCTGAAGAAACGGTTAATTCACCCCTCCACTTT. Residues: CASSRDPEETVNSPLHF.

There are a few counts of this clonotype. The V call is TRBV28, the J call TRBJ1-1; the D gene is possibly TRBD1 (5 bases). V lost 2 bases to trimming and J lost 8 bases, with 12 bases between them. From germline, CDR1 is MDHEN and CDR2 SYDVKM. There are 13 residues in the CDR3. DNA of the CDR3: TGTGCCAGCAGTTTAGGCCCGGGACCCGAAGCTTTCTTT. Amino acid sequence: CASSLGPGPEAFF.

The chain recombines TRBV27 with TRBJ2-7; 8 bases are a match to TRBD2. From germline, CDR1 is MNHEY and CDR2 SMNVEV (reference sequence). The CDR3 consists of 14 residues. With V trimmed by 4 bases and J by 5 bases, 7 bases remained unmatched. CDR3 sequence reads: CASSSQAGDDEQYF. CDR3 nucleotide sequence: TGTGCCAGCAGTTCTCAAGCGGGAGACGACGAGCAGTACTTC.

This clonotype was seen only a few times. V gene TRBV7-9 combines with J gene TRBJ2-2, with TRBD2 matching 8 bases. The CDR3 loop spans 14 amino acids. J gave up 5 bases and V 11 bases, and 10 bases lay outside the gene matches. The germline gives CDR1 SEHNR, CDR2 FQNEAQ (reference sequence). In DNA form, the CDR3 reads TGTGCCGAACCCTCAGCTAGCGGGACCGGGGAGCTGTTTTTT. Protein: CAEPSASGTGELFF.

This clonotype was detected a few times. This chain uses TRBV4-1 with TRBJ2-7; 9 bases match TRBD1. V was pared by 5 bases and J by 2 bases, with 7 bases of the junction left unmatched. This CDR3 is built from 15 residues. Germline CDR1 MGHRA, CDR2 YSYEKL. Here the CDR3 reads CASSFRTGAAYEQYF. The CDR3 region has the DNA TGCGCCAGCAGCTTCAGGACAGGGGCTGCCTACGAGCAGTACTTC.

The J gene is TRBJ2-2, the V gene TRBV6-1; no clear D gene. Trimming took 3 bases from V and 6 from J, leaving 14 bases between them. Germline CDR1 and CDR2: MNHNS and SASEGT. The CDR3 spans 15 residues. In nucleotides, the CDR3 is TGTGCCAGCAGTGAGGGGATGGCGATTGCCGGGGAGCTGTTTTTT. It is translated as CASSEGMAIAGELFF.

This clonotype has more than one count but fewer than ten. V usage is TRBV6-2 or TRBV6-3 and J usage is TRBJ1-2, with D maybe TRBD1 (6 bases). Deletions cut 5 bases from V and 1 base from J, with 17 bases between. This CDR3 spans 16 amino acids. The V gene's germline CDR1 is MNHEY and CDR2 SVGEGT. CDR3 nucleotides: TGTGCCAGCAGTCGGGACACGGACGCCCTTAACTATGGCTACACCTTC. It codes for CASSRDTDALNYGYTF.

The V gene is TRBV7-2, the J gene TRBJ2-7; D possibly corresponds to TRBD2 (5 bases). The CDR3 loop spans 15 amino acids. Trimming removed 3 bases from V and 0 bases from J, with 12 bases in between. The V gene's germline CDR1 is SGHTA and CDR2 FQGNSA. Here the CDR3 DNA reads TGTGCCAGCAGCTTCGGGCGGGCTAGCTCCTACGAGCAGTACTTC. Translated, it gives CASSFGRASSYEQYF.

This clonotype has a single count. CDR3 amino acids: CASQGLGGEQFF. The CDR3 DNA is TGCGCCAGCCAGGGACTAGGCGGTGAGCAGTTCTTC. The gene calls are TRBV4-1 and TRBJ2-1; 8 positions agree with TRBD2. V shed 8 bases and J 9 bases; nucleotides not matched to a gene: 6. The CDR3 is made up of 12 amino acids. Germline CDR1 and CDR2: MGHRA and YSYEKL.

The chain uses TRBV28 and TRBJ2-5; 10 bases fit TRBD2. The V segment lost 7 bases and the J segment 5 bases; nucleotides outside the gene matches: 7. The CDR3 runs 14 residues. Germline assignment: CDR1 MDHEN and CDR2 SYDVKM. This CDR3 reads CASTLTAGGETQYF. Written as DNA, the CDR3 is TGTGCCAGCACCCTTACAGCGGGAGGGGAGACCCAGTACTTC.

This clonotype was counted only a few times. The chain employs TRBV4-1 and TRBJ1-4, with a tentative D call TRBD1 (6 bases). Trimming left V 3 bases short and J 8 bases short, with 19 bases between. CDR3 length equals 16 residues. Germline CDR1 reads MGHRA; CDR2 reads YSYEKL. The DNA of the CDR3 is TGCGCCAGCAGCCAGCTCCAGACAGGAGGAGAGGAAAAACTGTTTTTT. It specifies CASSQLQTGGEEKLFF.

This clonotype turned up a few times. V usage is TRBV6-1 and J usage is TRBJ2-2; maybe TRBD2 (6 bases). CDR3 length: 15 residues. Trimming removed 2 bases from V and 7 bases from J, with 14 bases in between. CDR1 is MNHNS and CDR2 is SASEGT in the germline V gene. This CDR3 is CASSERGTVSGELFF. CDR3 coding DNA: TGTGCCAGCAGTGAACGCGGGACGGTGAGCGGGGAGCTGTTTTTT.

The DNA of the CDR3 is TGCAGCGCCCCCTCCGTCAATGAGCAGTTCTTC. Amino acid sequence: CSAPSVNEQFF. The chain links TRBV29-1 to TRBJ2-1; D gene ambiguous. The V gene lost 7 bases and the J gene lost 6 bases, with 10 bases spanning the gap. Germline V lookup: CDR1 SQVTM, CDR2 ANQGSEA. CDR3 length: 11 amino acids.

There are a few counts of this clonotype. V gene TRBV4-3 combines with J gene TRBJ1-2; D is undetermined. The V gene's germline CDR1 is LGHNA and CDR2 YSLEER. The CDR3 runs to 13 residues. V shed 1 base and J shed 5 bases, with 8 bases lying between them. CDR3 nucleotides: TGCGCCAGCAGCCAAGGAAGGGATTATGGCTACACCTTC. Protein sequence: CASSQGRDYGYTF.

This clonotype was counted a few times. CDR3 amino acids: CASSPGTGEGEQYF. CDR3 sequence (DNA): TGTGCCAGCTCACCGGGGACAGGGGAAGGCGAGCAGTACTTC. V usage is TRBV18 and J usage is TRBJ2-7; 10 bases match TRBD1. This CDR3 spans 14 amino acids. Germline V lookup: CDR1 KGHSH, CDR2 LQKENI. V gave up 3 bases and J gave up 6 bases; unmatched junction bases: 5.

A few counts support this clonotype. CDR3 sequence (DNA): TGTGCCAGCAGCCCCCTGGTAGCGGCATACGAGCAGTACTTC. Protein product: CASSPLVAAYEQYF. This chain joins TRBV3-1 and TRBJ2-7; D may be TRBD2 (6 bases). The germline gives CDR1 LGHDT, CDR2 YNNKEL (reference sequence). V lost 4 bases to trimming and J lost 4 bases, with 14 bases between them. The CDR3 runs 14 residues.

This clonotype has only a few counts. The rearrangement uses TRBV9 and TRBJ1-1; D gene ambiguous. CDR3 length equals 13 residues. The V end was cut by 4 bases, the J end by 1 base, with 8 bases between. CDR1 and CDR2 (germline): SGDLS, YYNGEE. The CDR3 DNA reads as TGTGCCAGCAGCCCACAGCGGAACACTGAAGCTTTCTTT. Translated, it gives CASSPQRNTEAFF.

The V call is TRBV10-3, the J call TRBJ2-7; TRBD2 agrees at 13 bases. CDR1 and CDR2 (germline): ENHRY, SYGVKD. V was clipped by 4 bases and J by 6 bases; unmatched bases: 3. CDR3 size: 14 residues. CDR3 residues: CAISAGTSGIEQYF. DNA of the CDR3: TGTGCCATCAGTGCGGGGACTAGCGGGATCGAGCAGTACTTC.

By sample fraction, this clonotype is medium-sized. The rearrangement uses TRBV7-9 and TRBJ2-1; possibly TRBD2 for D (5 bases). Per the germline V gene, CDR1 is SEHNR and CDR2 is FQNEAQ (reference sequence). The CDR3 runs 14 residues. Between the trimmed V and J ends, which lost 5 bases and 16 bases, there was a span of 24 bases. CDR3 region: CASSANPNVGAAFF. CDR3 in DNA: TGTGCCAGCAGCGCAAACCCGAATGTGGGAGCCGCCTTCTTC. The variable domain in full, with the rest retrieved from reference TRBV7-9 and TRBJ2-1, is DTGVSQNPRHKITKRGQNVTFRCDPISEHNRLYWYRQTLGQGPEFLTYFQNEAQLEKSRLLSDRFSAERPKGSFSTLEIQRTEQGDSAMYLCASSANPNVGAAFFGPGTRLTVL.